The T cell receptor beta chain described here comes from a study of T-cell memory formation after mild COVID-19. V shed 5 bases, J shed 8 bases, and the junction held 9 bases outside the gene matches. CDR3 length equals 15 residues. TCR alpha and TCR beta cDNA libraries carrying sample barcodes and UMIs were produced by 5'RACE using constant-segment primers. TCRdb recomputed calls from the 5' RACE reads with MiXCR, one row per CDR3 protein. The table shows around 300,000 distinct CDR3 sequences, with 10% to 15% occurring only once. General observations from the study: Shrinking CD4+ clones were chiefly CM and EM; CD8+ ones were chiefly EMRA. The study detected some responding clones in pre-infection memory, suggesting cross-reactive memory joined.

This clonotype was found a few times. Antigen unknown. The chain has TRBV12-3 or TRBV12-4 and TRBJ1-6, with 7 bases fitting TRBD1. The sequencing sample was made of PBMCs or a T cell subset sorted from them (not recorded which). The TCR comes from a young man who had mild COVID-19 (a few samples of this study predate the infection). Cell type and time point are not known. CDR3 sequence (DNA): TGTGCCAGCAGTAAGGGACAGCGTGTCGATTCACCCCTCCACTTT. Translating gives CASSKGQRVDSPLHF.